These 18 T cell receptor beta chains originate from one sample sequenced in a study of cytomegalovirus exposure and HLA in healthy donors. PCR involved 60 Vbeta and 13 Jbeta primers. Assay: immunoSEQ multiplex PCR; the TCRdb copy retains only in-frame clones and omits some. This table holds fewer than 200,000 clones, roughly 86% found once. The sequenced material came from PBMCs. The receptors come from a man in his forties in good health and CMV-seropositive.

As to this clone: The same CDR3 also results from other DNA sequences found in this sample. The chain links TRBV5-1 to TRBJ1-2, with D unclear. The CDR3 has 12 residues. V lost 4 bases, J lost 4 bases, and 8 bases lay in between. Germline lookup yields CDR1 SGHRS and CDR2 YFSETQ. CDR3 loop: CASSPSGYGYTF. The CDR3 coding sequence is TGCGCCAGCAGCCCTTCGGGCTATGGCTACACCTTC.

The chain links TRBV5-4 to TRBJ1-1; 9 positions agree with TRBD1. The CDR3 covers 14 residues. V trimming: 5 bases; J trimming: 5 bases; junction bases outside the gene matches: 7. CDR1 is SGHNT and CDR2 is YYREEE in the germline V gene (reference sequence). DNA for the CDR3: TGTGCCAGCAGGCCCGGGACAGGGAATACTGAAGCTTTCTTT. This codes for CASRPGTGNTEAFF.

The J gene is TRBJ2-3, the V gene TRBV7-3; TRBD1 agrees at 7 bases. The CDR3 is made up of 16 amino acids. The germline V gene encodes CDR1 SGHTA and CDR2 FQGTGA. The junction had 10 bases not matched to a gene; V was cut back by 5 bases and J by 2 bases. CDR3 amino acids: CASSLGTVDNTDTQYF. CDR3 coding DNA: TGTGCCAGCAGCCTCGGGACAGTAGATAACACAGATACGCAGTATTTT.

V and J are TRBV19 and TRBJ1-2, with 7 bases that match TRBD1. This CDR3 region has 15 residues. Trimming removed 5 bases from V and 6 bases from J; junction bases left unmatched: 12. The germline V gene encodes CDR1 LNHDA and CDR2 SQIVND (reference sequence). The CDR3 sequence is CASSVAGQSTDGYTF. The CDR3, as DNA: TGTGCCAGTAGTGTCGCGGGACAGAGCACGGATGGCTACACCTTC.

The chain couples TRBV30 to TRBJ2-1; 8 bases are shared with TRBD1. The germline gives CDR1 GTSNPN, CDR2 SVGIG (reference sequence). V lost 4 bases and J lost 7; bases outside the gene matches: 6. This CDR3 spans 13 amino acids. The CDR3 sequence: CAWTTGVKNEQFF. For the CDR3, the DNA is TGTGCCTGGACGACAGGGGTGAAGAATGAGCAGTTCTTC.

The chain couples TRBV6-5 to TRBJ1-5, with 7 nucleotides matching TRBD1. The CDR3 is 13 amino acids. Trimming at V came to 8 bases and at J to 7 bases, leaving 8 bases not matched to a gene. Germline V lookup: CDR1 MNHEY, CDR2 SVGAGI. CDR3 region: CASYDRDGQPQHF. The CDR3 DNA is TGTGCCAGCTACGACAGGGATGGCCAGCCCCAGCATTTT.

The genes are TRBV7-7 and TRBJ2-2; D ambiguous. The V gene's germline CDR1 is SSHAT and CDR2 FNYEAQ (reference sequence). The V and J ends lost 0 bases and 4 bases respectively, with 6 bases between them. The CDR3 is 14 amino acids. CDR3 DNA sequence: TGTGCCAGCAGCTTAGCGATGCGCACCGGGGAGCTGTTTTTT. It codes for CASSLAMRTGELFF.

The chain recombines TRBV5-4 with TRBJ2-1; 9 positions match TRBD2. This CDR3 has 15 amino acids. V dropped 0 bases and J dropped 9; count of bases not matched to a gene: 7. Germline V gene sequence: CDR1 SGHNT, CDR2 YYREEE (reference sequence). This CDR3 reads CASSLGLAEVGEQFF. The CDR3 DNA is TGTGCCAGCAGCTTGGGACTAGCGGAGGTGGGTGAGCAGTTCTTC.

V usage is TRBV18 and J usage is TRBJ2-5, with 7 bases fitting TRBD2. Germline loops: CDR1 KGHSH, CDR2 LQKENI. This CDR3 is built from 16 residues. V was pared by 6 bases and J by 2 bases, with 12 bases of the junction left unmatched. CDR3 DNA: TGTGCCAGCTCCCTAAAGCGGGGTTGGCCGCAAGAGACCCAGTACTTC. The encoded protein is CASSLKRGWPQETQYF.

This clone was found a few times. The chain is built from TRBV29-1 and TRBJ1-2, with D perhaps matching TRBD1 (5 bases). The CDR3 runs 11 residues. Germline loops: CDR1 SQVTM, CDR2 ANQGSEA. Trimming cost V 6 bases and J 7 bases, with 12 bases left between them. The CDR3 loop is CSVGGAFGYTF. CDR3 bases: TGCAGCGTGGGGGGAGCGTTTGGCTACACCTTC.

For the CDR3, the DNA is TGTGCCAGCAGTTCCCCTCTGGGGAGGTCCGACACCGGGGAGCTGTTTTTT. Translation: CASSSPLGRSDTGELFF. This chain links TRBV28 with TRBJ2-2; possibly TRBD2 for D (6 bases). The CDR3 covers 17 residues. With 4 bases removed from V and 3 bases from J, the gap between germline ends came to 18 bases. From germline, CDR1 is MDHEN and CDR2 SYDVKM.

This chain links TRBV28 with TRBJ1-5; tentative D call: TRBD1 (5 bases). Trimming took 1 base from V and 8 from J, leaving 15 bases between them. This CDR3 has 15 residues. Germline CDR1 and CDR2: MDHEN and SYDVKM. The CDR3 DNA sequence: TGTGCCAGCAGTTTATATGGGCAGGGCAGGAAGCCCCAGCATTTT. This codes for CASSLYGQGRKPQHF.

This clone was counted between two and nine times. The V gene is TRBV5-1, the J gene TRBJ1-5; D perhaps matches TRBD1 (5 bases). CDR3 length equals 14 residues. Germline V gives CDR1 SGHRS, CDR2 YFSETQ. V dropped 4 bases and J dropped 2 bases, with 10 bases sitting between them. The CDR3 loop reads CASSPGGGNQPQHF. Written as DNA, the CDR3 is TGCGCCAGCAGCCCGGGGGGGGGCAATCAGCCCCAGCATTTT.

The rearrangement links TRBV2 to TRBJ1-1; D is unclear. Trimming stripped 6 bases from V and 2 bases from J, with 10 bases between. Germline-derived CDR1 and CDR2 are SNHLY and FYNNEI. The CDR3 covers 13 residues. CDR3 protein: CASRSGDNTEAFF. For the CDR3, the DNA is TGTGCCAGCAGGTCCGGGGATAACACTGAAGCTTTCTTT.

This clone was detected a few times. V usage is TRBV5-1 and J usage is TRBJ2-7, with D perhaps TRBD1 (6 bases). V was pared by 0 bases and J by 3 bases, with 13 bases between. This CDR3 has 15 amino acids. In germline, CDR1 is SGHRS, CDR2 YFSETQ. In nucleotides, the CDR3 is TGCGCCAGCAGCTTGGAGGCAGGGGACGTCTACGAGCAGTACTTC. Amino acid sequence: CASSLEAGDVYEQYF. The full variable domain, its missing parts supplied by reference TRBV5-1 and TRBJ2-7, is KAGVTQTPRYLIKTRGQQVTLSCSPISGHRSVSWYQQTPGQGLQFLFEYFSETQRNKGNFPGRFSGRQFSNSRSEMNVSTLELGDSALYLCASSLEAGDVYEQYFGPGTRLTVT.

CDR3 coding DNA: TGCGCCAGCGCCTCTAGCGGGAGCTCCTACGAGCAGTACTTC. Translation gives CASASSGSSYEQYF. The chain links TRBV5-1 to TRBJ2-7, with TRBD2 identical over 10 bases. CDR3 length: 14 residues. Germline V gene lookup returns CDR1 SGHRS and CDR2 YFSETQ. Losses at the gene ends were 7 bases for V and 0 bases for J; bases not matched to a gene: 4.

The gene calls are TRBV5-8 and TRBJ2-2, with D possibly matching TRBD2 (6 bases). The germline V gene has CDR1 SGHTS and CDR2 YDEGEE. Trimming shortened V by 4 bases and J by 4 bases, and 11 bases separated the two germline ends. This CDR3 region has 14 residues. The CDR3 sequence is CASSQLRGTGELFF. CDR3 in DNA: TGTGCCAGCAGCCAGCTGCGGGGCACCGGGGAGCTGTTTTTT.

The chain has TRBV28 and TRBJ2-1; 9 nucleotides align to TRBD2. The CDR3 spans 15 residues. V dropped 6 bases and J dropped 4; count of bases not matched to a gene: 7. The germline V gene has CDR1 MDHEN and CDR2 SYDVKM. The CDR3 here is CASSPPSGTYNEQFF. As DNA, the CDR3 is TGTGCCAGCAGCCCTCCTAGCGGGACGTACAATGAGCAGTTCTTC.